The sequence of this T cell receptor (beta chain) was determined in a study of shared clonotypes between healthy human individuals (dated by TCRdb to the early 2020s). Context from the whole study: A couple of women and a few men aged 18 to 49 years were included in the cohort. For each donor, CD4 naive and CD4 memory were each run on three plates, CD8 naive on two plates, and CD8 memory on one plate. Blood TCR repertoires of about five healthy adults were deeply sequenced to estimate repertoire size and the extent of clonotype sharing between individuals. Libraries were prepared and TCR repertoires were sequenced by different laboratories using diverse techniques, in order to increase sequencing depth and limit assay-specific biases. Each donor's leukapheresis produced roughly between about 0.9 and 9.5 billion PBMCs.

CD8 naive samples consisted of CD45RO-negative cells that were positively selected for CCR7, yielding a CD45RA+CCR7+ population without TemRA cells. The donors were healthy, HIV-negative adults with no recently reported acute infections or vaccinations. Every donor was a Caucasian adult residing in Nashville, Tennessee, USA. Blood was collected by leukapheresis, and PBMCs were isolated by Ficoll-Histopaque density gradient centrifugation and then cryopreserved in liquid nitrogen vapor phase. Analytical flow cytometry was used to check the purity and quantity of every magnetically sorted T cell population. Each sorted fraction had its genomic DNA isolated and then quantified by UV absorbance on a Nanodrop 2000c. Using the deep immunoSEQ assay, multiplex PCR amplified TCR CDR3 regions from genomic DNA. For each cell subset, the extracted genomic DNA was distributed evenly across all wells of several immunoSEQ 96-well plates, and each plate served as one replicate. Each replicate PCR for sorted subsets received about 210 ng genomic DNA, equal to roughly 29,000 T cell genomes. The purified libraries were quantified using a Qubit 3.0 fluorometer, sized with a Bioanalyzer 2100, and then quantified again using the KAPA Library Quantification kit. Each immunoSEQ 96-well plate was sequenced on its own single-read 150-cycle Illumina NextSeq 550 flow cell. The authors processed their data as follows. Because the immunoSEQ output held only junctional sequences and lacked quality scores, the filtering could not match the filtering applied to full-length reads. To assign V/J genes and CDR3, sequences were annotated using PyIR, a Python wrapper for IgBLAST v1.9, with IMGT germline references. Any read was removed if the V/J assignment was weak (E-value above 1e-6), the CDR3 was missing, or the read contained stop codons, out-of-frame junctions, or ambiguous translated residues. V3J clonotypes were defined as sequences sharing the same inferred V gene, J gene, and CDR3 amino acid sequence. The percentage overlap between two repertoires was calculated by dividing the number of shared unique clonotypes by the size of the smaller repertoire. Three approaches were used to assess repertoire richness: RTK rarefaction, the Chao1 estimator, and Recon v2.1 estimates of unobserved clonotypes. Generation probabilities for all TCRbeta clonotypes obtained by the gDNA method from a handful of donors were computed using OLGA. TCRdb's version of the immuneACCESS table is confined to in-frame rearrangements and falls short of the full clone set. An unresolved V gene accounts for under half of the shortfall where checked; the remainder is of unknown origin. Clonal size and the V and J genes are those of that table, whereas D and trimming came from the DNA. This sample gives about 2.2 million clones in total; roughly 91% of them show up just once. Of the sample, around 1.7% falls within the top ten clones.

The research as a whole found: Sampling was restricted to blood, and TCR repertoires in tissues likely differ from the TCR repertoires found in blood. Based on pairwise subsampling, the degree of clonotype sharing among donors was expected to be affected by sequencing depth. Even with the large sequencing depth, rarefaction of the sorted-subset datasets indicated that sequencing was incomplete. Higher generation probabilities were observed for clonotypes shared by all four sorted-subset donors than for non-shared clonotypes. Larger estimated clonotype richness was generally found for naive subsets than for memory subsets. Approximately 5% of naive CD4, 3.5% of naive CD8, approximately 2.2% of memory CD4, and about 0.4% of memory CD8 clonotypes were shared across several donors. The genetic and exposure-history diversity represented was limited by the small number of donors.

Notes on this clone: Its antigen remains unidentified. Base quality data are lacking; no much larger clone is found one base away.

The germline V gene sets CDR1 to WSHSY and CDR2 to SAAADI. V is cut by 3 bases and J by 5 bases, and the space between the germline ends is 14 bases. Its CDR3 holds 15 amino acids, cysteine through phenylalanine. The sequence is cut down to CDR3 DNA, 45 bases in frame from base 1. The sample consisted of naive CD8+ T cells from PBMCs. The label giving this sample's cell subset or site can be read as: CD45RA+CCR7+. This TCR was recovered from a man aged 18 to 35 in good health. Some clones in this sample may be carry-over from other donors' samples. The chain is assembled from TRBV10-2 and TRBJ2-1, and the D gene may be TRBD2, 6 bases matching. DNA sequence: TGCGCCAGCAGTGACTGGGCTAGCGCCCACAATGAGCAGTTCTTC. This sequence encodes CASSDWASAHNEQFF.